Listed below are T cell receptor beta chains from one sample, sequenced in a study of T cell changes during pregnancy in multiple sclerosis. Profiled with immunoSEQ multiplex PCR; TCRdb holds only in-frame clones, not every one. The table includes approximately 48,000 clones, 92% detected once. Specimen: CD4+ T cells from peripheral blood mononuclear cells, collected after pregnancy. The origin of the receptors is a female donor with multiple sclerosis, enrolled in a pregnancy study. CDR3s include the opening cysteine and the closing phenylalanine or tryptophan. D genes are given only for firm matches. A row's size may be missing; if present it is once, few, many or a size class.

size | J | V | D | length | DNA | CDR3
NA | TRBJ2-3 | TRBV5-1 | NA | 12 | TGCGCCAGCAGCTTACAGACAGATACGCAGTATTTT | CASSLQTDTQYF
NA | TRBJ2-1 | TRBV5-1 | TRBD2 | 16 | TGCGCCAGCAGCCTAACCTCCGGGACTAGGCCCAATGAGCAGTTCTTC | CASSLTSGTRPNEQFF
NA | TRBJ1-5 | TRBV5-6 | TRBD1 | 15 | TGTGCCAGCAGCCTCGGGACAGGAGCATTTCAGCCCCAGCATTTT | CASSLGTGAFQPQHF
NA | TRBJ2-3 | TRBV29-1 | NA | 16 | TGCAGCGTCTTCATCCCCACCTCAGTTTTCACAGATACGCAGTATTTT | CSVFIPTSVFTDTQYF
NA | TRBJ2-5 | TRBV4-1 | NA | 14 | TGCGCCAGCCGAAAAGCGGACAGTCAAGAGACCCAGTACTTC | CASRKADSQETQYF
NA | TRBJ1-1 | TRBV6-1 | TRBD1 | 16 | TGTGCCAGCAGTGAACCTCCCAGGGGGCGGAACACTGAAGCTTTCTTT | CASSEPPRGRNTEAFF
NA | TRBJ1-5 | TRBV6-1 | TRBD1 | 15 | TGTGCCAGCAGGGGACAGGGACCGTTGAATCAGCCCCAGCATTTT | CASRGQGPLNQPQHF
NA | TRBJ2-5 | TRBV25-1 | NA | 15 | TGTGCCAGCAGTGGTAGGGGGGGCGTTGGGGAGACCCAGTACTTC | CASSGRGGVGETQYF
NA | TRBJ2-2 | TRBV18 | TRBD2 | 14 | TGTGCCAGCTCACCCGCGGGAGTTGCCGGGGAGCTGTTTTTT | CASSPAGVAGELFF
NA | TRBJ2-4 | TRBV15 | NA | 14 | TGTGTCCCGGGGGGCACGCTAGCCAAAAACATTCAGTACTTC | CVPGGTLAKNIQYF
NA | TRBJ2-1 | TRBV5-1 | NA | 15 | TGCGCCACCCAACGGGAGGGGGCGCTTTACAATGAGCAGTTCTTC | CATQREGALYNEQFF
NA | TRBJ1-2 | TRBV2 | NA | 14 | TGTGCCAGCAGTGAAGGGGGGCGCACCTATGGCTACACCTTC | CASSEGGRTYGYTF
NA | TRBJ2-1 | TRBV27 | TRBD2 | 19 | TGTGCCAGCAGTTTATCCGGGACTAGCGGGAGGGCCACCTACAATGAGCAGTTCTTC | CASSLSGTSGRATYNEQFF
once | TRBJ1-3 | TRBV7-3 | NA | 13 | TGTGCCAGCGCCGCAAGCGGAGGAAACACCATATATTTT | CASAASGGNTIYF
NA | TRBJ2-7 | TRBV4-1 | NA | 16 | TGCGCCAGCAGCCAATCATATTCGCGGGCCCGCCGCGAGCAGTACTTC | CASSQSYSRARREQYF
NA | TRBJ1-2 | TRBV4-3 | NA | 15 | TGCGCCAGCAGCCAAACGGCGGGGGTAGTGGGTGGCTACACCTTC | CASSQTAGVVGGYTF
NA | TRBJ2-1 | TRBV25-1 | TRBD1 | 14 | TGTGCCAGCACTCCCGGGACAGAGAACAATGAGCAGTTCTTC | CASTPGTENNEQFF
NA | TRBJ2-7 | TRBV7-2 | NA | 14 | TGTGCCAGCAGCGAACATCCACGCTCCTACGAGCAGTACTTC | CASSEHPRSYEQYF
NA | TRBJ2-1 | TRBV5-1 | TRBD2 | 15 | TGCGCCAGCAGCTTTACTAGCGGGAGTCCCAATGAGCAGTTCTTC | CASSFTSGSPNEQFF
NA | TRBJ1-2 | TRBV6-5 | TRBD1 | 14 | TGTGCCAGCAGTTACCCGGGACAGAACTATGGCTACACCTTC | CASSYPGQNYGYTF
NA | TRBJ2-2 | TRBV19 | NA | 15 | TGTGCCAGTGGGAGGCCTAGATCGGGCACCGGGGAGCTGTTTTTT | CASGRPRSGTGELFF
NA | TRBJ2-3 | TRBV15 | NA | 14 | TGTGCCACCAGGAAGAGGGGGAGCACAGATACGCAGTATTTT | CATRKRGSTDTQYF
NA | TRBJ2-6 | TRBV7-2 | NA | 16 | TGTGCCAGCAGCTTTCGCGCGGGCTCTGGGGCCAACGTCCTGACTTTC | CASSFRAGSGANVLTF
NA | TRBJ2-7 | TRBV27 | NA | 14 | TGTGCCAGCAGTTTACGGGAGACCCACTACGAGCAGTACTTC | CASSLRETHYEQYF
NA | TRBJ2-5 | TRBV21-1 | NA | 15 | TGTGCCAGCAGCCCACCGGGACAGGGGTTTGCGACCCAGTACTTC | CASSPPGQGFATQYF
NA | TRBJ2-7 | TRBV30 | NA | 11 | TGTGCCTGGACTACCGGAGCCGAGCAGTACTTC | CAWTTGAEQYF
NA | TRBJ1-4 | TRBV2 | TRBD1 | 14 | TGTGCCAGCAGCGAGGACAGGCCCGGGGAAAAACTGTTTTTT | CASSEDRPGEKLFF
NA | TRBJ2-2 | TRBV30 | NA | 13 | TGTGCCTGGAGAGGAGGGCTCGTCGGGGAGCTGTTTTTT | CAWRGGLVGELFF
NA | TRBJ2-5 | TRBV28 | TRBD2 | 17 | TGTGCCAGCAGTTCCCACGGGGGTAGCGGGACCCAAGAGACCCAGTACTTC | CASSSHGGSGTQETQYF
NA | TRBJ2-7 | TRBV5-1 | TRBD2 | 15 | TGCGCCAGCAGCTTGGTCCGGGCGGGGGCCTACGAGCAGTACTTC | CASSLVRAGAYEQYF
NA | TRBJ1-5 | TRBV27 | NA | 18 | TGTGCCAGCAGCCCCGACGCGTGGGCAGCTGGGCGCAATCAGCCCCAGCATTTT | CASSPDAWAAGRNQPQHF
NA | TRBJ2-3 | TRBV7-2 | NA | 14 | TGTGCCAGCAGCAAACAGATTACGGCAGATACGCAGTATTTT | CASSKQITADTQYF
NA | TRBJ2-5 | TRBV19 | TRBD1 | 16 | TGTGCCAGTAGTTCGGACAGGGGGTCAGGGGCAGAGACCCAGTACTTC | CASSSDRGSGAETQYF
NA | TRBJ2-2 | TRBV5-1 | TRBD1 | 14 | TGCGCCAGCAGGGGACAGGGAAACACCGGGGAGCTGTTTTTT | CASRGQGNTGELFF
NA | TRBJ1-1 | TRBV18 | NA | 14 | TGTGCCAGCTCCCAGGACAGTTCGGGGACTGAAGCTTTCTTT | CASSQDSSGTEAFF
NA | TRBJ2-3 | TRBV28 | NA | 15 | TGTGCCAGCAGTCGTACCCCCCCTGCGGGAGATACGCAGTATTTT | CASSRTPPAGDTQYF
NA | TRBJ2-1 | TRBV7-7 | TRBD2 | 18 | TGTGCCAGCAGCATGGGACTAGCGGGAGGTCGAGGCGGGAATGAGCAGTTCTTC | CASSMGLAGGRGGNEQFF
NA | TRBJ2-7 | TRBV7-9 | NA | 14 | TGTGCCAGCAGCTTAACGGGGAGCTCCTACGAGCAGTACTTC | CASSLTGSSYEQYF
NA | TRBJ2-7 | TRBV11-2 | TRBD2 | 17 | TGTGCCAGCAGCTTCTTAGGCGGGAGGACTTCACCCTACGAGCAGTACTTC | CASSFLGGRTSPYEQYF
NA | TRBJ2-5 | TRBV9 | TRBD2 | 17 | TGTGCCAGCAGCGCCGGGGGGCTAGCGGGAGGGCGGGAGACCCAGTACTTC | CASSAGGLAGGRETQYF
NA | TRBJ1-3 | TRBV6-5 | TRBD1 | 15 | TGTGCCAGCAGTTACGTCAGGGGGGCGCGAAACACCATATATTTT | CASSYVRGARNTIYF
NA | TRBJ2-1 | TRBV4-1 | NA | 16 | TGCGCCAGCAGCCGCCGACTGGAACAACGGTACAATGAGCAGTTCTTC | CASSRRLEQRYNEQFF
NA | TRBJ2-7 | TRBV6-4 | NA | 16 | TGTGCCAGCAGTGACTCAATTCAGCTAGAGAGATACGAGCAGTACTTC | CASSDSIQLERYEQYF
NA | TRBJ2-4 | TRBV9 | TRBD2 | 17 | TGTGCCAGCAGCGTAGGGTTAGCGGGAGGAGGTCAAAACATTCAGTACTTC | CASSVGLAGGGQNIQYF
NA | TRBJ2-7 | TRBV6-5 | TRBD2 | 14 | TGTGCCAGCAGGCGACTAGCGGGACAACACGAGCAGTACTTC | CASRRLAGQHEQYF
NA | TRBJ1-5 | TRBV7-3 | TRBD1 | 23 | TGTGCCAGCAGCTTAAGGGTAGCGGGGGAGACAGGGGGCCTACGCCGGAGCAATCAGCCCCAGCATTTT | CASSLRVAGETGGLRRSNQPQHF
NA | TRBJ1-2 | TRBV6-1 | NA | 14 | TGTGCCACCGACCCCGCGGACTTTCTGCATGGCTACACCTTC | CATDPADFLHGYTF
NA | TRBJ1-3 | TRBV10-2 | TRBD1 | 15 | TGCGCCAGCAGGGGGACAGGGAGCTCTGGAAACACCATATATTTT | CASRGTGSSGNTIYF
NA | TRBJ1-1 | TRBV19 | NA | 17 | TGTGCCAGTACTGATGCATTAGGGGTAGGATTAAGTACTGAAGCTTTCTTT | CASTDALGVGLSTEAFF
NA | TRBJ1-1 | TRBV2 | NA | 14 | TGTGCCAGCAGCGCTTTGGGGCGGGGGACTGAAGCTTTCTTT | CASSALGRGTEAFF
NA | TRBJ2-1 | TRBV6-5 | NA | 15 | TGTGCCAGCAGTTACCGGGGACTCACCGGGAATGAGCAGTTCTTC | CASSYRGLTGNEQFF
NA | TRBJ1-2 | TRBV30 | NA | 14 | TGTGCCTGGACATCAGATGGGCAGAACTATGGCTACACCTTC | CAWTSDGQNYGYTF
NA | TRBJ2-1 | TRBV11-3 | NA | 16 | TGTGCCAGCAGCTTAGAAGGCGGGATAATAGGCAATGAGCAGTTCTTC | CASSLEGGIIGNEQFF
NA | TRBJ2-5 | TRBV5-4 | NA | 13 | TGTGCCAGCAGCTTCCCCGCTAAGGAGACCCAGTACTTC | CASSFPAKETQYF
once | TRBJ2-3 | TRBV2 | TRBD1 | 18 | TGTGCCAGCATCAGAGAGGGGGCCAGACATACTAGCACAGATACGCAGTATTTT | CASIREGARHTSTDTQYF
NA | TRBJ1-2 | TRBV19 | NA | 12 | TGTGCCAGTAGCCCCGGGGACTATGGCTACACCTTC | CASSPGDYGYTF
NA | TRBJ1-1 | TRBV18 | TRBD1 | 16 | TGTGCCAGCTCACCGGTAGCAGGGGGCACGAACACTGAAGCTTTCTTT | CASSPVAGGTNTEAFF
NA | TRBJ2-1 | TRBV9 | TRBD2 | 17 | TGTGCCAGCAGCGTAGTGGGGACTAGCGGGAGGGCCCATGAGCAGTTCTTC | CASSVVGTSGRAHEQFF
NA | TRBJ1-1 | TRBV7-6 | NA | 15 | TGTGCCAGCAGCAACATACAGGGTATGAACACTGAAGCTTTCTTT | CASSNIQGMNTEAFF